This T cell receptor (beta chain) came from a study of Ad26.COV2.S vaccination and SARS-CoV-2 variants. CDR1 and CDR2 from the germline V gene are LNHNV and YYDKDF (reference sequence). V shed 6 bases and J shed 2 bases, with 13 bases lying between them. This CDR3 comprises 15 residues. Here immunoSEQ multiplex PCR was the method, and the copy in TCRdb shows in-frame clones only, minus some. The table records roughly 420,000 clones, 88% of them present only once. Documented treatment: some 20 received Ad26.COV2.S at low or high dose, single or two shots; roughly five received placebo; per-sample allocation not given. The investigators took samples on day 63 after the first vaccine or placebo injection.

This receptor was identified in a person between 18 and 65 years old who received the Ad26.COV2.S COVID-19 vaccine or a placebo. Material: peripheral blood, obtained in a trial of Ad26.COV2.S vaccine versus placebo. The chain is built from TRBV15 and TRBJ1-4, with D perhaps TRBD1 (6 bases). The CDR3 DNA is TGTGCCACCAGGAAAATACAGGGCACTAATGAAAAACTGTTTTTT. It yields the protein CATRKIQGTNEKLFF.